Each of the 11 T cell receptor beta chains below was sequenced from the same sample in a study of vaccination and CD4 T cells after COVID-19. With the Oncomine TCR Beta short-read assay, DNA from cultured CD4+ T cells was sequenced. MiXCR, applied by TCRdb to the PCR reads, yields one record per CDR3 protein. The sample contains about 14,000 distinct CDR3 sequences, around 60% of which appear only once. These receptors' targets are unknown. The treatment denotes: approximately 11-day PBMC culture with coronavirus spike peptide pools or control peptides (ViraFEST assay). The sample comprised CD4+ T cells from blood, cultured in vitro. All receptors derive from a human donor who had recovered from COVID-19.

The chain employs TRBV6-1 and TRBJ2-5; no clear D gene. Germline loops: CDR1 MNHNS, CDR2 SASEGT. The V end lost 2 bases, the J end lost 11 bases, and 15 bases lay between the germline ends. The CDR3 extends over 13 amino acids. The CDR3 loop reads CASSEMDGLGQYF. CDR3 bases: TGTGCCAGCAGTGAAATGGACGGTTTAGGTCAGTACTTC.

The CDR3 coding sequence is TGTGCCAGCAGCTTAGATAGGAGCGAGCAGTACTTC. This encodes CASSLDRSEQYF. V is TRBV7-2 and J is TRBJ2-7; no clear D gene. Germline CDR1 and CDR2: SGHTA and FQGNSA. This CDR3 is 12 amino acids long. Trimming removed 1 base at V and 6 bases at J, with 7 bases between.

The chain links TRBV28 to TRBJ2-7; D not certain. The CDR3 consists of 14 residues. CDR1 is MDHEN and CDR2 is SYDVKM in the germline V gene. V was trimmed by 6 bases and J by 2 bases, leaving 14 bases between them. CDR3 protein: CASSQELGTYEQYF. DNA of the CDR3: TGTGCCAGCAGCCAGGAGTTGGGGACCTACGAGCAGTACTTC. Looking up the rest from reference TRBV28 and TRBJ2-7 gives the full variable domain: DVKVTQSSRYLVKRTGEKVFLECVQDMDHENMFWYRQDPGLGLRLIYFSYDVKMKEKGDIPEGYSVSREKKERFSLILESASTNQTSMYLCASSQELGTYEQYFGPGTRLTVT.

The V gene is TRBV28, the J gene TRBJ1-5, with a weak D call TRBD1 (5 bases). Germline CDR1 reads MDHEN; CDR2 reads SYDVKM. V was pared by 3 bases and J by 4 bases, with 13 bases between. There are 15 residues in the CDR3. CDR3 nucleotides: TGTGCCAGCAGTTTGGAACAGGACGAGAATCAGCCCCAGCATTTT. Protein sequence: CASSLEQDENQPQHF.

This chain connects TRBV11-2 to TRBJ1-2; 9 bases line up with TRBD1. The germline CDR1 and CDR2 sequences are SGHAT and FQNNGV. The CDR3 has 14 amino acids. Trimming took 5 bases from V and 7 from J; bases not matched to a gene: 8. The CDR3 sequence is CASSTYRGRGGYTF. CDR3 coding DNA: TGTGCCAGCAGCACATACAGGGGGCGGGGTGGCTACACCTTC.

The V call is TRBV30, the J call TRBJ1-1; the D is unclear. Germline lookup yields CDR1 GTSNPN and CDR2 SVGIG (reference sequence). The CDR3 is 13 amino acids. V dropped 3 bases and J dropped 1 base, with 9 bases sitting between them. The CDR3 sequence is CAWSPQRNTEAFF. CDR3 DNA sequence: TGTGCCTGGAGCCCACAGAGGAACACTGAAGCTTTCTTT.

The CDR3 nucleotides read TGCAGTGCTACCCAGACAGGGGGCAGGAACACTGAAGCTTTCTTT. This translates into CSATQTGGRNTEAFF. This chain uses TRBV20-1 with TRBJ1-1; 10 bases are a match to TRBD1. CDR1 is DFQATT and CDR2 is SNEGSKA in the germline V gene (reference sequence). The CDR3 runs 15 residues. Germline trimming cut 4 bases from V and 1 base from J; bases unmatched to any gene: 6.

V gene TRBV6-5 combines with J gene TRBJ1-6; D uncertain. The germline V gene encodes CDR1 MNHEY and CDR2 SVGAGI. There are 12 residues in the CDR3. With 2 bases removed from V and 6 bases from J, the gap between germline ends came to 2 bases. This chain's CDR3 is CASSYVNSPLHF. The CDR3 region has the DNA TGTGCCAGCAGTTACGTTAATTCACCCCTCCACTTT.

The chain links TRBV7-2 to TRBJ2-1, with D perhaps matching TRBD1 or TRBD2 (5 bases each). Trimming removed 0 bases from V and 3 bases from J, with 12 bases in between. There are 16 residues in the CDR3. CDR1 and CDR2 from the germline V gene are SGHTA and FQGNSA. CDR3 residues: CASSLAPGAYYNEQFF. CDR3 nucleotides: TGTGCCAGCAGCTTAGCCCCCGGGGCCTACTACAATGAGCAGTTCTTC.

There are a few counts of this clonotype. V and J are TRBV6-1 and TRBJ1-6; 8 nucleotides match TRBD1. J gave up 6 bases and V 6 bases, and 16 bases lay outside the gene matches. The germline V gene has CDR1 MNHNS and CDR2 SASEGT. There are 18 residues in the CDR3. CDR3 coding DNA: TGTGCCAGCAGAATCGATAGGACAGGGATATCGGGTAATTCACCCCTCCACTTT. Its translation: CASRIDRTGISGNSPLHF.

This sequence joins TRBV19 and TRBJ2-7, with 7 bases fitting TRBD2. CDR1 is LNHDA and CDR2 is SQIVND in the germline V gene (reference sequence). The CDR3 length is 14 residues. The V and J ends lost 3 bases and 1 base, in that order; junction bases with no gene match: 3. The CDR3 reads CASSIVGGSYEQYF. In nucleotides, the CDR3 is TGTGCCAGTAGTATCGTCGGGGGGTCCTACGAGCAGTACTTC.